A single sample gave rise to the 3 T cell receptor beta chains below, sequenced in a study of T cell responses to AZD1222 COVID-19 vaccine. Here immunoSEQ multiplex PCR was the method, and the copy in TCRdb shows in-frame clones only, minus some. The sample carries about 130,000 clones, roughly 90% recorded once. The material was peripheral blood, obtained 28 days after the second AZD1222 dose. The receptors come from an adult who received the AZD1222 COVID-19 vaccine.

The chain uses TRBV5-4 and TRBJ2-6; 12 bases agree with TRBD1. Losses at the gene ends were 4 bases for V and 3 bases for J; bases not matched to a gene: 5. Germline V lookup: CDR1 SGHNT, CDR2 YYREEE (reference sequence). This CDR3 comprises 17 residues. CDR3 residues: CASSLGTGGLGANVLTF. The CDR3 region has the DNA TGTGCCAGCAGCCTCGGGACAGGGGGCCTTGGGGCCAACGTCCTGACTTTC.

The chain uses TRBV30 and TRBJ2-1, with 13 bases that match TRBD2. Germline CDR1 is GTSNPN and CDR2 is SVGIG (reference sequence). Trimming cost V 2 bases and J 3 bases; bases outside gene matches: 7. The length of the CDR3 is 17 residues. This chain's CDR3 is CAWSLGTSGMGYNEQFF. Here the CDR3 DNA reads TGTGCCTGGAGTTTGGGGACTAGCGGGATGGGCTACAATGAGCAGTTCTTC.

This chain links TRBV7-3 with TRBJ2-3, with 7 bases that match TRBD2. Germline trimming cut 2 bases from V and 3 bases from J; bases unmatched to any gene: 20. CDR1 and CDR2 (germline): SGHTA, FQGTGA. The CDR3 consists of 20 residues. The CDR3 loop reads CASSLAAGMGPHLSTDTQYF. The CDR3 bases are TGTGCCAGCAGCTTAGCAGCGGGAATGGGTCCACACTTGTCAACAGATACGCAGTATTTT.